This T cell receptor (beta chain) was observed in a study of cytotoxic CD8 clonotypes in ibrutinib-treated CLL. Clones were sequenced by immunoSEQ multiplex PCR, and TCRdb holds only the in-frame ones, with some missing. The sample contains 300,000 to 350,000 clones, 80% of which appear only once. CDR1 and CDR2 (germline): SEHNR, FQNEAQ (reference sequence). Between the trimmed V and J ends, which lost 3 bases and 4 bases, there was a span of 5 bases. This CDR3 comprises 12 residues. The sequence was obtained from a human donor with chronic lymphocytic leukemia. Sequenced here: PBMCs, sampled before ibrutinib treatment. V is TRBV7-9 and J is TRBJ2-3; no clear D gene. The CDR3, as DNA: TGTGCCAGCAGCTTCCTCTCAGATACGCAGTATTTT. Amino acids: CASSFLSDTQYF.